This TCR beta chain appears in the sequencing data of a study of blood T cell repertoires in COVID-19. Here immunoSEQ multiplex PCR was the method, and the copy in TCRdb shows in-frame clones only, minus some. The profile shows about 150,000 clones, 84% of them singletons. The sequenced sample was peripheral blood. This clonotype was sampled from a man in his 70s with acute or convalescent COVID-19.

For the CDR3, the DNA is TGTGCCAGCAGTTTAGGGGGCGCCTCGGGAGAGACCCAGTACTTC. This codes for CASSLGGASGETQYF. V gene TRBV28 combines with J gene TRBJ2-5; maybe TRBD1 (6 bases). With 2 bases removed from V and 4 bases from J, the gap between germline ends came to 14 bases. This CDR3 is 15 amino acids long. Germline V lookup: CDR1 MDHEN, CDR2 SYDVKM.